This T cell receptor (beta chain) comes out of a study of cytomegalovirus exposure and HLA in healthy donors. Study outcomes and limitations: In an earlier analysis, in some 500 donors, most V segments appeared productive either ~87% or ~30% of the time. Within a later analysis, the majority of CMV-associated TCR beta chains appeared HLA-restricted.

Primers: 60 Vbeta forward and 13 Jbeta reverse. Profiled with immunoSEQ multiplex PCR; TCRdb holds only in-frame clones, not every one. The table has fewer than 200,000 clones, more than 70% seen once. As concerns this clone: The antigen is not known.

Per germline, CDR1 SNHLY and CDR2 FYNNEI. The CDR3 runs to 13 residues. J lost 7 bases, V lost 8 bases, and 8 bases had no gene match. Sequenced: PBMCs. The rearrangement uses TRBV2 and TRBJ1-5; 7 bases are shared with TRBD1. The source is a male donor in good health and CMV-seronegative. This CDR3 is CASLGQTAQPQHF. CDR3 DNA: TGTGCCAGCCTGGGACAGACGGCCCAGCCCCAGCATTTT.